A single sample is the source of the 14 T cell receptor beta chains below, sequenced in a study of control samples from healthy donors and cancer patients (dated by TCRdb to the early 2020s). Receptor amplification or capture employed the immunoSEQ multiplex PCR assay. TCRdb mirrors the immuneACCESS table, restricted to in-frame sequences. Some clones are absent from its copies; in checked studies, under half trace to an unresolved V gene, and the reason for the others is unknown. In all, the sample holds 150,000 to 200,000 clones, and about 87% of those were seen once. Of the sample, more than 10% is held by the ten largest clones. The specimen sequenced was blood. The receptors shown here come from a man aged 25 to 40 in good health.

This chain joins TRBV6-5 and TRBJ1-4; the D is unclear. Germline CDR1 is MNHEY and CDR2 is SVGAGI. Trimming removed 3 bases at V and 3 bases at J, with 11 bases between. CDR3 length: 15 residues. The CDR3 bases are TGTGCCAGCAGTTATTATGAGGGAGCTAATGAAAAACTGTTTTTT. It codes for CASSYYEGANEKLFF.

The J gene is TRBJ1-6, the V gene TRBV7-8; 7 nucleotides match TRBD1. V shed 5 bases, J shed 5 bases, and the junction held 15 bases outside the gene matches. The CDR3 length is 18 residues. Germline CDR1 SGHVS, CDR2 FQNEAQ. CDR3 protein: CASSDTLLGTADNSPLHF. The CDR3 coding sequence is TGTGCCAGCAGCGACACATTACTCGGGACAGCCGATAATTCACCCCTCCACTTT. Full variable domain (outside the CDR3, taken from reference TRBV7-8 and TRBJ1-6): GAGVSQSPRYKVAKRGQDVALRCDPISGHVSLFWYQQALGQGPEFLTYFQNEAQLDKSGLPSDRFFAERPEGSVSTLKIQRTQQEDSAVYLCASSDTLLGTADNSPLHFGNGTRLTVT.

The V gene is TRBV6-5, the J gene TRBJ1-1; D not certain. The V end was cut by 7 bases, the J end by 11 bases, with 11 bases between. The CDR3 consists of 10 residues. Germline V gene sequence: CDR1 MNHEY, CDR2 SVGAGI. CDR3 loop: CASKAGEAFF. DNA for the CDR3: TGTGCCAGCAAAGCGGGTGAGGCTTTCTTT.

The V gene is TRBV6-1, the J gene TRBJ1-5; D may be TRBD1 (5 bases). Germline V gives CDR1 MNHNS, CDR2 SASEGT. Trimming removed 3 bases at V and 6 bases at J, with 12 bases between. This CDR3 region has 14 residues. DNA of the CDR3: TGTGCCAGCAGTGATCAACAGGCCAGTCAGCCCCAGCATTTT. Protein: CASSDQQASQPQHF.

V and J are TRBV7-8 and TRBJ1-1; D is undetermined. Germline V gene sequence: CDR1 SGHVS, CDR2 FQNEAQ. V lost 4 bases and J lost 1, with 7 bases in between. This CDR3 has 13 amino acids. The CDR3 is CASSYPANTEAFF. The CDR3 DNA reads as TGTGCCAGCAGCTACCCAGCGAACACTGAAGCTTTCTTT.

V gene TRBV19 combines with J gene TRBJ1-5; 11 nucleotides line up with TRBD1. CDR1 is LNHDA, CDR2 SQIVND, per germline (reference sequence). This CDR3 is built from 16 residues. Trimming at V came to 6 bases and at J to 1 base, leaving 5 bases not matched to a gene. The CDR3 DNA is TGTGCCAGTAGCAGGACAGGGGGCAAGAGCAATCAGCCCCAGCATTTT. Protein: CASSRTGGKSNQPQHF.

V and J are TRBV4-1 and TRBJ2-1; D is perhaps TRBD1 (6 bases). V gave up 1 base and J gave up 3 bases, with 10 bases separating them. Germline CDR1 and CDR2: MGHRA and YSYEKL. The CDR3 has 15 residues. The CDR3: CASSQVPGVYNEQFF. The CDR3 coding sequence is TGCGCCAGCAGCCAAGTCCCAGGGGTCTACAATGAGCAGTTCTTC.

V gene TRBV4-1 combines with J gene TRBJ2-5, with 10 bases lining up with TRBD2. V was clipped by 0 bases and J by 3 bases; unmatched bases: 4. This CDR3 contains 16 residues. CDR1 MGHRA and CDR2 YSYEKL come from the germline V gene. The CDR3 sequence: CASSQDPSGGEETQYF. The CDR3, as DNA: TGCGCCAGCAGCCAAGATCCCAGCGGGGGGGAAGAGACCCAGTACTTC.

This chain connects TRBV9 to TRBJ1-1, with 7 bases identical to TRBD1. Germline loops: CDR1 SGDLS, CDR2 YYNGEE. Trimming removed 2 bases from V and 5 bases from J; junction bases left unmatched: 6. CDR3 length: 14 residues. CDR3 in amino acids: CASSVSSGGTEAFF. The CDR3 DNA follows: TGTGCCAGCAGCGTCAGTTCAGGGGGGACTGAAGCTTTCTTT.

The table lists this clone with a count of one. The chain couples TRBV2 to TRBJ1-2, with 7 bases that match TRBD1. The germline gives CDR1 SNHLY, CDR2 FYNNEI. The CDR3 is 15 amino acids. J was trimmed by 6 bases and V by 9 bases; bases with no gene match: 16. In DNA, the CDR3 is TGTGCCAGTGCCGGACCCCAGGGGGGGCGGAATGGCTACACCTTC. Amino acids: CASAGPQGGRNGYTF.

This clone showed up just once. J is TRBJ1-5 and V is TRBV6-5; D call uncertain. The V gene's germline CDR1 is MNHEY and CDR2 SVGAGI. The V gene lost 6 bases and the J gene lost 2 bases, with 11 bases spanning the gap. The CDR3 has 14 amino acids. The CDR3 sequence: CASSGRMGNQPQHF. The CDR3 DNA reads TGTGCCAGCAGCGGTAGAATGGGCAATCAGCCCCAGCATTTT.

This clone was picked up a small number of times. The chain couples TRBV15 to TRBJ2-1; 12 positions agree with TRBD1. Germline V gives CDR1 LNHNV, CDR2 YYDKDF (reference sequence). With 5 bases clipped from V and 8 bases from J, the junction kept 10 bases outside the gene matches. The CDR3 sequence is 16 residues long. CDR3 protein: CATSGGGQGAYDEQFF. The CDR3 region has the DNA TGTGCCACCAGCGGGGGGGGACAGGGGGCGTACGATGAGCAGTTCTTC.

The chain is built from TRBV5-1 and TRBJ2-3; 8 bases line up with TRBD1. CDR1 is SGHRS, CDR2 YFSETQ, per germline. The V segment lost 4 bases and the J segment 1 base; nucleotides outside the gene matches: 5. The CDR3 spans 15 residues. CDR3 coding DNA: TGCGCCAGCAGCGCGGACAGGGACGGCACAGATACGCAGTATTTT. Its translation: CASSADRDGTDTQYF.

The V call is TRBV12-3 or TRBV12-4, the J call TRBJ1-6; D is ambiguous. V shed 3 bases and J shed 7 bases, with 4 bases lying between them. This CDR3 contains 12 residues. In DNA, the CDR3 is TGTGCCAGCAGTTTCCCAAATTCACCCCTCCACTTT. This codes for CASSFPNSPLHF.